This T cell receptor beta chain is drawn from a study of cytomegalovirus exposure and HLA in healthy donors. General observations from the study: Roughly even sequencing depth across donors was the assumption behind the presence/absence analyses. Most TCR sequences were uncommon, yet certain public TCRs appeared in many donors. Only CMV serostatus was available as immune exposure information.

The study sampled nominally healthy donors, though unrecorded immune exposures were likely. Concerning this clone: Its antigen is unknown.

The CDR3 extends over 17 amino acids. Germline V gene data show CDR1 as LNHDA and CDR2 as SQIVND (reference sequence). V was shortened by 8 bases and J by 0 bases, with 17 bases between the two germline ends. PCR was performed using 60 Vbeta and 13 Jbeta primers. The protocol was immunoSEQ multiplex PCR, while the TCRdb copy is restricted to in-frame clones and leaves out a portion. The sample records fewer than 40,000 clones, roughly 79% being singletons. This TCR came from a woman in her 40s in good health and CMV-seronegative. This chain uses TRBV19 with TRBJ1-6; a weak D match, TRBD1 (5 bases). Sample: PBMCs. This CDR3 is CASAQRGSDSYNSPLHF. For the CDR3, the DNA is TGTGCCAGTGCGCAACGGGGGTCGGACTCCTATAATTCACCCCTCCACTTT.